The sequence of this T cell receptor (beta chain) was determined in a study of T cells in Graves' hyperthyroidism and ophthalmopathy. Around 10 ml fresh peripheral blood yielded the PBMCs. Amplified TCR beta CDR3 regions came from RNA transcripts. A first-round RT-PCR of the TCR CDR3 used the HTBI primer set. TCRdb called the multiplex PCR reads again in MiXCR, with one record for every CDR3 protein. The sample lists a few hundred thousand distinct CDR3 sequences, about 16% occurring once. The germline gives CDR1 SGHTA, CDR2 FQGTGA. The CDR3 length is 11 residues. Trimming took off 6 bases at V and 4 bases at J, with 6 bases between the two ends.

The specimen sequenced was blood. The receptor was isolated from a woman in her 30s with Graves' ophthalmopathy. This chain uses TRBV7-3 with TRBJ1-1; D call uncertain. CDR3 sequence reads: CASSARTEAFF. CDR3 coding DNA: TGTGCCAGCAGTGCTCGCACTGAAGCTTTCTTT. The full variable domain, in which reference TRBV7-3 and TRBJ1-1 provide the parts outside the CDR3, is GAGVSQTPSNKVTEKGKYVELRCDPISGHTALYWYRQSLGQGPEFLIYFQGTGAADDSGLPNDRFFAVRPEGSVSTLKIQRTERGDSAVYLCASSARTEAFFGQGTRLTVV.